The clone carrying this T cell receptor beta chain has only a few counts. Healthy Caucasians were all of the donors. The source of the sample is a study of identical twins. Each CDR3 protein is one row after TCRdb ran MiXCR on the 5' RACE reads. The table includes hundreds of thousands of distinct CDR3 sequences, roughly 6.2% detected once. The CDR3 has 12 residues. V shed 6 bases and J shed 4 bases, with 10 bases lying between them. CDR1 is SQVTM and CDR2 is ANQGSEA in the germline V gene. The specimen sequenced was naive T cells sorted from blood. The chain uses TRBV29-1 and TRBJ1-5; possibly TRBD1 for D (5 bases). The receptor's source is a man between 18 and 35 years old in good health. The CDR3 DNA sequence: TGCAGCGTATGCGGGGCTAATCAGCCCCAGCATTTT. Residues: CSVCGANQPQHF.